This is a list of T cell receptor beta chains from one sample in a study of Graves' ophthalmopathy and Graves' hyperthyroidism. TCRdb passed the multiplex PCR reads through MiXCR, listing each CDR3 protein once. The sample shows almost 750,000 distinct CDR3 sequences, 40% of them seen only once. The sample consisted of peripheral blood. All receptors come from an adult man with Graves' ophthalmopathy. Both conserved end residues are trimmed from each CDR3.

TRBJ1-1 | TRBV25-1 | ASSLEFIRGGDTEAF
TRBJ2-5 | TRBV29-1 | SVMGQFQETQY
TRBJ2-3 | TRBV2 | ASIGPSLTDTQY
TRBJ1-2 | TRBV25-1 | ASSAPPGQGAEGYT
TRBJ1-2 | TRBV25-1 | ASSPRDSSPT
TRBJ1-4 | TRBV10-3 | ASSDGADEKLF
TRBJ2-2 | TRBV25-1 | ASSPIAVNTGELF
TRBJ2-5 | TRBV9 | ASSVAPDSQWTQY
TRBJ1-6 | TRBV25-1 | ASRGQVSNSPLH
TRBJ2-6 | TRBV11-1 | ASRPRIPSGGSGANVLT
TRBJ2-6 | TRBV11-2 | ASSFFGGGSGANVLT
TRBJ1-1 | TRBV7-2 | ASSLVAGVDTEAF
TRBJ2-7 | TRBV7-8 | ASSVSGGGEQY
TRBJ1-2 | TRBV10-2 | ASSEGRGRQ
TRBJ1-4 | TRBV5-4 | ASSLGGRNEKLF
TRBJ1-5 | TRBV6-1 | ASSEDTGHYSNQPQH
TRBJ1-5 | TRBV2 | ASSEMYRNQPQH
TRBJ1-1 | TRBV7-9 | ASSPRPANTEAF
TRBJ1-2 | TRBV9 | ASSVDGAADSPYGYT
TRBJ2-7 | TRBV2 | ASSSTLKQY
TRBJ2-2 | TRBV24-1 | ATAGTRTGELF
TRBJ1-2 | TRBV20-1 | SARFWQNYGYT
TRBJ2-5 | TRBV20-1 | SARPDRVQETQY
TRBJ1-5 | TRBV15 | ATSRDSGTGVGQPQH
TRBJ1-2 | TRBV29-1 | SVGHRGNAELTT
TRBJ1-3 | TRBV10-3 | AIMSPVPTPSRSGNTIY